This T cell receptor (beta chain) emerged from a study of T cells and Merkel cell carcinoma outcomes. The data were produced by immunoSEQ multiplex PCR, yet TCRdb's version contains in-frame clones alone and is incomplete. This sample has about 15,000 clones, with 75% to 90% found just once. Overall study findings and caveats: Merkel cell carcinoma outcomes were reportedly predicted by repertoire and T-cell density.

As concerns this clone: The antigen remains undetermined.

This CDR3 contains 13 residues. Germline V gene lookup returns CDR1 MDHEN and CDR2 SYDVKM. V lost 6 bases and J lost 5; bases outside the gene matches: 6. The chain couples TRBV28 to TRBJ2-7, with 8 bases identical to TRBD1. The sequence was collected from a human donor with Merkel cell carcinoma. The specimen was tumor tissue from Merkel cell carcinoma. DNA of the CDR3: TGTGCCAGCAGAAGACAGGGGACCCACGAGCAGTACTTC. This codes for CASRRQGTHEQYF.